The next 8 T cell receptor beta chains were all read from a single sample in a study of shared clonotypes between healthy human individuals. TCRdb's copy holds only in-frame clones and misses some; the assay was immunoSEQ multiplex PCR. This table has just over 2,000,000 clones, 90% to 95% appearing once. Sequencing was done on a sample of naive CD4+ T cells sorted from blood. Indicated subset: CD45RA+ positively selected. Source of these receptors: a man between 18 and 29 years old in good health.

Points on this clone: This CDR3 is also generated by other DNA sequences in the sample. The V call is TRBV10-1, the J call TRBJ1-6, with unresolved D. The CDR3 is made up of 14 amino acids. Germline-derived CDR1 and CDR2 are WNHNN and SYGVQD (reference sequence). Deletions cut 2 bases from V and 10 bases from J, with 12 bases between. The CDR3 is CASSEPGIGSPLHF. In nucleotides, the CDR3 is TGCGCCAGCAGTGAGCCGGGGATAGGCTCACCCCTCCACTTT.

J is TRBJ2-7 and V is TRBV7-2, with 10 positions matching TRBD2. CDR3 length: 15 residues. Losses at the gene ends were 5 bases for V and 0 bases for J; bases not matched to a gene: 4. Germline CDR1 and CDR2: SGHTA and FQGNSA. CDR3 DNA: TGTGCCAGCAGCCCAATAGCGGGAGGCTCCTACGAGCAGTACTTC. It yields the protein CASSPIAGGSYEQYF.

V and J are TRBV28 and TRBJ1-6, with TRBD1 identical over 8 bases. Germline V CDR1 and CDR2: MDHEN, SYDVKM. J gave up 0 bases and V 11 bases, and 6 bases lay outside the gene matches. This CDR3 spans 15 amino acids. In DNA form, the CDR3 reads TGTGCCGGGCAGGGGGCGAGCTCCTATAATTCACCCCTCCACTTT. Its protein is CAGQGASSYNSPLHF.

The chain employs TRBV10-1 and TRBJ2-1; 12 bases match TRBD1. With 3 bases clipped from V and 7 bases from J, the junction kept 7 bases outside the gene matches. From germline, CDR1 is WNHNN and CDR2 SYGVQD (reference sequence). The CDR3 consists of 16 residues. CDR3 nucleotide sequence: TGCGCCAGCAGTGACTCCGGGACAGGGGGCTGGAATGAGCAGTTCTTC. This codes for CASSDSGTGGWNEQFF.

A remark on this clone: This may arise from a read error, as a much more abundant clone is one base away. Likely a read error: the CDR3 ends without its conserved phenylalanine or tryptophan. The rearrangement links TRBV30 to TRBJ1-6; the D is unclear. Germline values: CDR1 GTSNPN, CDR2 SVGIG (reference sequence). Trimming took 0 bases from V and 11 from J, leaving 11 bases between them. The CDR3 covers 13 residues. Written as DNA, the CDR3 is TGTGCCTGGAGTGTACACGAGAGGCCACCCCTCCACCTT. This sequence encodes CAWSVHERPPLHL.

On this clone itself: Other nucleotide sequences in the sample specify the same CDR3. The chain is built from TRBV6-5 and TRBJ1-2; D is unresolved. The V end was cut by 3 bases, the J end by 0 bases, with 8 bases between. CDR3 length: 14 amino acids. Germline V gives CDR1 MNHEY, CDR2 SVGAGI. DNA of the CDR3: TGTGCCAGCAGTTATCGGGTAGCTAACTATGGCTACACCTTC. It translates to CASSYRVANYGYTF.

In DNA, the CDR3 is TGTGCCACCAGTTGGCGGGAGTCCTACGAGCAGTACTTC. Translating it yields CATSWRESYEQYF. This chain uses TRBV15 with TRBJ2-7, with 7 bases identical to TRBD2. The germline gives CDR1 LNHNV, CDR2 YYDKDF (reference sequence). The CDR3 totals 13 residues. The V segment lost 6 bases and the J segment 1 base; nucleotides outside the gene matches: 3.

J is TRBJ2-3 and V is TRBV30, with D possibly called TRBD1 or TRBD2 (5 bases each). V lost 1 base to trimming and J lost 4 bases, with 12 bases between them. The CDR3 runs to 14 residues. From germline, CDR1 is GTSNPN and CDR2 SVGIG (reference sequence). The CDR3 spells CAWSADRGPDTQYF. CDR3 nucleotide sequence: TGTGCCTGGAGTGCTGATCGGGGCCCAGATACGCAGTATTTT.